This passage covers 31 T cell receptor beta chains from one sample sequenced in a study of blood T cell repertoires in COVID-19. Data came from immunoSEQ multiplex PCR; TCRdb stores just in-frame clones and leaves some out. The table includes 45,000 to 65,000 clones, nearly 80% detected once. Sequences were obtained from peripheral blood. The source of these receptors is a human donor in a cohort sampled during active COVID-19.

This clone came up once. The rearrangement uses TRBV7-8 and TRBJ1-2; a weak D match, TRBD1 (6 bases). The germline gives CDR1 SGHVS, CDR2 FQNEAQ. Trimming pared 5 bases from V and 4 bases from J, leaving 11 bases between. This CDR3 has 13 amino acids. The CDR3 DNA sequence: TGTGCCAGCAGCCGTACAGGGACCTATGGCTACACCTTC. Protein product: CASSRTGTYGYTF.

This clone showed up just a few times. This chain uses TRBV19 with TRBJ1-1; D might be TRBD1 (5 bases). Trimming removed 6 bases from V and 5 bases from J, with 13 bases in between. The CDR3 sequence is 13 residues long. The germline CDR1 and CDR2 sequences are LNHDA and SQIVND (reference sequence). The CDR3 nucleotides are TGTGCCAGTAGGCGCGAGGGGAGGACTGAAGCTTTCTTT. Protein sequence: CASRREGRTEAFF.

This chain joins TRBV2 and TRBJ2-3; D not certain. This CDR3 has 14 residues. CDR1 is SNHLY, CDR2 FYNNEI, per germline. Trimming took off 7 bases at V and 3 bases at J, with 14 bases between the two ends. CDR3 loop: CASTQRGATDTQYF. The CDR3 bases are TGTGCCAGCACCCAAAGAGGAGCTACAGATACGCAGTATTTT.

The chain couples TRBV29-1 to TRBJ1-2; D might be TRBD1 (6 bases). V was shortened by 6 bases and J by 7 bases, with 15 bases between the two germline ends. The CDR3 is 12 residues long. Germline V CDR1 and CDR2: SQVTM, ANQGSEA. The CDR3 region is CSVARGDRGYTF. The CDR3 nucleotides are TGCAGCGTGGCCAGGGGAGACCGTGGCTACACCTTC.

This clone appeared a few times. This rearrangement joins TRBV5-1 to TRBJ1-5; 7 positions match TRBD1. The V gene's germline CDR1 is SGHRS and CDR2 YFSETQ. V shed 0 bases and J 4 bases; nucleotides not matched to a gene: 1. CDR3 length equals 14 residues. In DNA form, the CDR3 reads TGCGCCAGCAGCTTGGACAGGGGAAATCAGCCCCAGCATTTT. Translating gives CASSLDRGNQPQHF.

Of note for this clone: Other DNA variants within this sample encode the same CDR3. The rearrangement links TRBV12-3 or TRBV12-4 to TRBJ1-2, with 7 bases that match TRBD1. The V segment lost 6 bases and the J segment 2 bases; nucleotides outside the gene matches: 3. CDR3 length: 13 amino acids. The CDR3 region is CASSLQGNYGYTF. The CDR3 coding sequence is TGTGCCAGCAGCCTACAGGGGAACTATGGCTACACCTTC.

V usage is TRBV27 and J usage is TRBJ1-6, with 7 bases matching TRBD1. The CDR3 spans 17 residues. CDR1 and CDR2 from the germline V gene are MNHEY and SMNVEV (reference sequence). The J segment lost 0 bases and the V segment lost 4 bases, leaving 6 bases of the junction unmatched. The CDR3 spells CASSYGTASSYNSPLHF. CDR3 nucleotides: TGTGCCAGCAGTTACGGGACAGCCAGCTCCTATAATTCACCCCTCCACTTT.

This clone was counted once. This chain joins TRBV18 and TRBJ1-2; TRBD1 aligns across 10 bases. V lost 6 bases, J lost 4 bases, and 8 bases stayed unmatched. The CDR3 spans 15 residues. Per the germline V gene, CDR1 is KGHSH and CDR2 is LQKENI. CDR3 nucleotide sequence: TGTGCCAGCTCTTACGGGACAGGGGTTCCCTATGGCTACACCTTC. This translates into CASSYGTGVPYGYTF.

The rearrangement joins TRBV6-4 to TRBJ2-1, with 7 positions matching TRBD2. Trimming at V came to 7 bases and at J to 5 bases, leaving 11 bases not matched to a gene. The V gene's germline CDR1 is MRHNA and CDR2 SNTAGT. The CDR3 has 15 residues. The CDR3 here is CASKKEWGGDNEQFF. The CDR3 nucleotides are TGTGCCAGCAAGAAGGAGTGGGGGGGGGACAATGAGCAGTTCTTC.

The V call is TRBV7-9, the J call TRBJ2-1, with 8 bases aligning to TRBD2. J gave up 4 bases and V 7 bases, and 12 bases lay outside the gene matches. The CDR3 length is 16 residues. The V gene's germline CDR1 is SEHNR and CDR2 FQNEAQ (reference sequence). The CDR3 DNA sequence: TGTGCCAGCACCACGCGACTAAGCGGGGGATACAATGAGCAGTTCTTC. This sequence encodes CASTTRLSGGYNEQFF.

The chain is built from TRBV27 and TRBJ2-6; 8 bases are shared with TRBD1. This CDR3 is built from 17 residues. With 5 bases clipped from V and 0 bases from J, the junction kept 6 bases outside the gene matches. Germline CDR1 is MNHEY and CDR2 is SMNVEV (reference sequence). The DNA for the CDR3 is TGTGCCAGCAGTCATGGAACAGGGGGCTCTGGGGCCAACGTCCTGACTTTC. As protein: CASSHGTGGSGANVLTF.

The genes are TRBV3-1 (or the pseudogene TRBV3-2) and TRBJ1-1; a weak D match, TRBD1 (6 bases). Germline V gives CDR1 LGHDT, CDR2 YNNKEL (reference sequence). The CDR3 contains 12 residues. V was trimmed by 1 base and J by 8 bases, leaving 8 bases between them. Here the CDR3 DNA reads TGTGCCAGCAGCCAAGGAGACAGGGAAGCTTTCTTT. Its protein is CASSQGDREAFF.

The genes are TRBV3-1 (or the pseudogene TRBV3-2) and TRBJ1-1; D might be TRBD1 (5 bases). The CDR3 consists of 12 residues. V shed 4 bases and J shed 3 bases, with 6 bases lying between them. Germline CDR1 and CDR2: LGHDT and YNNKEL (reference sequence). The CDR3 nucleotides are TGTGCCAGCAGCCGGGGGGACACTGAAGCTTTCTTT. Encoded protein: CASSRGDTEAFF.

V gene TRBV24-1 combines with J gene TRBJ2-1; TRBD2 aligns across 12 bases. CDR1 and CDR2 from the germline V gene are KGHDR and SFDVKD. The CDR3 contains 16 residues. The ends lost 1 base at V and 8 bases at J; junction bases unmatched: 5. The DNA for the CDR3 is TGTGCCACCAGTGATTTTCGGACTAGCGGGACTTATGAGCAGTTCTTC. This translates into CATSDFRTSGTYEQFF.

This chain links TRBV19 with TRBJ1-5, with D perhaps matching TRBD1 (5 bases). The V gene's germline CDR1 is LNHDA and CDR2 SQIVND (reference sequence). The V end lost 3 bases, the J end lost 1 base, and 13 bases lay between the germline ends. This CDR3 contains 16 residues. The CDR3 loop reads CASSMWEGRSNQPQHF. The CDR3 bases are TGTGCCAGTAGTATGTGGGAGGGGAGAAGCAATCAGCCCCAGCATTTT.

CDR3 nucleotides: TGTGCCAGCAGTTTGAGGGCGGAGGCTGAAGCTTTCTTT. Protein product: CASSLRAEAEAFF. This chain joins TRBV12-3 or TRBV12-4 and TRBJ1-1, with D uncertain. This CDR3 is 13 amino acids long. V was cut by 3 bases and J by 6 bases, with 11 bases left in between.

The chain couples TRBV5-1 to TRBJ1-4, with 8 nucleotides matching TRBD1. V lost 4 bases and J lost 4; bases outside the gene matches: 3. There are 14 residues in the CDR3. Germline V lookup: CDR1 SGHRS, CDR2 YFSETQ. CDR3: CASSAGQVNEKLFF. In nucleotides, the CDR3 is TGCGCCAGCAGCGCGGGACAGGTTAATGAAAAACTGTTTTTT.

This chain uses TRBV4-2 with TRBJ1-5; D might be TRBD1 (5 bases). Per the germline V gene, CDR1 is LGHNA and CDR2 is YNFKEQ. Trimming took 0 bases from V and 7 from J, leaving 16 bases between them. The length of the CDR3 is 16 residues. CDR3 nucleotides: TGTGCCAGCAGCCAAGATGGGTGGGGGGTCTTCCAGCCCCAGCATTTT. This encodes CASSQDGWGVFQPQHF.

The chain is built from TRBV19 and TRBJ1-1; perhaps TRBD1 as D (6 bases). The length of the CDR3 is 16 residues. Trimming removed 4 bases from V and 6 bases from J, with 21 bases in between. Germline V lookup: CDR1 LNHDA, CDR2 SQIVND (reference sequence). The CDR3 protein is CASSTPNVGRGAEAFF. For the CDR3, the DNA is TGTGCCAGTAGTACCCCTAATGTGGGGAGGGGGGCTGAAGCTTTCTTT.

The gene calls are TRBV5-1 and TRBJ2-1; tentatively, D is TRBD2 (5 bases). Germline V gene sequence: CDR1 SGHRS, CDR2 YFSETQ. The CDR3 is 16 residues long. With 2 bases removed from V and 0 bases from J, the gap between germline ends came to 12 bases. CDR3 DNA: TGCGCCAGCAGCTTAAGGCCAACTAGCTCCTACAATGAGCAGTTCTTC. Translated, it gives CASSLRPTSSYNEQFF.

V is TRBV4-1 and J is TRBJ2-2, with TRBD1 matching 7 bases. The CDR3 extends over 14 amino acids. V lost 3 bases to trimming and J lost 12 bases; unmatched junction nucleotides: 10. Germline V gene lookup returns CDR1 MGHRA and CDR2 YSYEKL. The CDR3 is CASSQERQGGKLFF. For the CDR3, the DNA is TGCGCCAGCAGCCAGGAGAGACAGGGTGGTAAGCTGTTTTTT.

V is TRBV5-1 and J is TRBJ2-5; D is possibly TRBD1 (5 bases). Germline-derived CDR1 and CDR2 are SGHRS and YFSETQ. Trimming stripped 5 bases from V and 0 bases from J, with 23 bases between. This CDR3 comprises 18 residues. CDR3 DNA: TGCGCCAGCAGTCGTGGGGCTGCTACACCCCAGTACCAAGAGACCCAGTACTTC. Amino acid sequence: CASSRGAATPQYQETQYF.

The V gene is TRBV2, the J gene TRBJ1-2; D is ambiguous. Trimming stripped 3 bases from V and 4 bases from J, with 12 bases between. Germline values: CDR1 SNHLY, CDR2 FYNNEI. The length of the CDR3 is 14 residues. The CDR3 is CASSDSSTVYGYTF. The CDR3 DNA sequence: TGTGCCAGCAGTGACAGTAGTACAGTCTATGGCTACACCTTC.

This clone was seen more than once but under ten times. This sequence joins TRBV9 and TRBJ2-1; 7 nucleotides match TRBD1. This CDR3 comprises 13 residues. The germline CDR1 and CDR2 sequences are SGDLS and YYNGEE. V lost 1 base and J lost 8; bases outside the gene matches: 3. The CDR3 nucleotides read TGTGCCAGCAGCGTAAGGACAGGCGATGAGCAGTTCTTC. Amino acid sequence: CASSVRTGDEQFF. Combining the CDR3 with reference TRBV9 and TRBJ2-1 gives the whole variable domain DSGVTQTPKHLITATGQRVTLRCSPRSGDLSVYWYQQSLDQGLQFLIQYYNGEERAKGNILERFSAQQFPDLHSELNLSSLELGDSALYFCASSVRTGDEQFFGPGTRLTVL.

The chain combines TRBV19 with TRBJ1-1; TRBD1 agrees at 9 bases. Germline CDR1 is LNHDA and CDR2 is SQIVND (reference sequence). The V segment lost 8 bases and the J segment 0 bases; nucleotides outside the gene matches: 7. The CDR3 runs to 15 residues. The CDR3 here is CASAHRDRVNTEAFF. The CDR3 DNA is TGTGCCAGTGCACACCGGGACAGGGTGAACACTGAAGCTTTCTTT.

The chain has TRBV19 and TRBJ1-4; 9 nucleotides line up with TRBD1. Germline lookup yields CDR1 LNHDA and CDR2 SQIVND (reference sequence). V was pared by 2 bases and J by 3 bases, with 4 bases of the junction left unmatched. The CDR3 is made up of 16 amino acids. The CDR3 sequence: CASSIRTGVPNEKLFF. CDR3 in DNA: TGTGCCAGTAGTATAAGGACAGGGGTTCCTAATGAAAAACTGTTTTTT.

The J gene is TRBJ1-6, the V gene TRBV7-9; TRBD1 matches at 8 bases. The germline V gene encodes CDR1 SEHNR and CDR2 FQNEAQ (reference sequence). The CDR3 extends over 18 amino acids. V lost 1 base to trimming and J lost 9 bases; unmatched junction nucleotides: 14. CDR3 loop: CASSLGGTTGVGGSPLHF. The CDR3 coding sequence is TGTGCCAGCAGCTTAGGCGGAACGACAGGGGTTGGGGGTTCACCCCTCCACTTT.

V and J are TRBV27 and TRBJ2-1; TRBD2 matches 9 bases. The germline CDR1 and CDR2 sequences are MNHEY and SMNVEV (reference sequence). The CDR3 has 14 residues. The junction had 10 bases not matched to a gene; V was cut back by 11 bases and J by 5 bases. As DNA, the CDR3 is TGTGCCGCGTCGGCTAGCGGGGTGAACAATGAGCAGTTCTTC. It specifies CAASASGVNNEQFF.

The CDR3 here is CASSSSERGGYGYTF. The CDR3 coding sequence is TGTGCCAGCTCCTCATCGGAACGAGGAGGCTATGGCTACACCTTC. The chain couples TRBV18 to TRBJ1-2, with D hard to call. Between the trimmed V and J ends, which lost 6 bases and 4 bases, there was a span of 18 bases. CDR3 length: 15 amino acids. CDR1 is KGHSH and CDR2 is LQKENI in the germline V gene.

Here the CDR3 reads CASSPPSGRTEQYF. The CDR3 region has the DNA TGTGCCAGCTCACCACCTAGCGGGAGAACCGAGCAGTACTTC. The chain recombines TRBV18 with TRBJ2-7; 9 bases line up with TRBD2. CDR1 is KGHSH, CDR2 LQKENI, per germline. V was clipped by 0 bases and J by 6 bases; unmatched bases: 3. The CDR3 consists of 14 residues. Based on the CDR3 plus reference TRBV18 and TRBJ2-7, the full variable domain is NAGVMQNPRHLVRRRGQEARLRCSPMKGHSHVYWYRQLPEEGLKFMVYLQKENIIDESGMPKERFSAEFPKEGPSILRIQQVVRGDSAAYFCASSPPSGRTEQYFGPGTRLTVT.

This chain links TRBV7-9 with TRBJ1-2; D unresolved. The CDR3 spans 13 residues. V lost 1 base to trimming and J lost 6 bases, with 9 bases between them. Germline CDR1 SEHNR, CDR2 FQNEAQ (reference sequence). The CDR3 loop is CASSLGTADGYTF. The CDR3 DNA reads as TGTGCCAGCAGCTTAGGCACGGCGGATGGCTACACCTTC.